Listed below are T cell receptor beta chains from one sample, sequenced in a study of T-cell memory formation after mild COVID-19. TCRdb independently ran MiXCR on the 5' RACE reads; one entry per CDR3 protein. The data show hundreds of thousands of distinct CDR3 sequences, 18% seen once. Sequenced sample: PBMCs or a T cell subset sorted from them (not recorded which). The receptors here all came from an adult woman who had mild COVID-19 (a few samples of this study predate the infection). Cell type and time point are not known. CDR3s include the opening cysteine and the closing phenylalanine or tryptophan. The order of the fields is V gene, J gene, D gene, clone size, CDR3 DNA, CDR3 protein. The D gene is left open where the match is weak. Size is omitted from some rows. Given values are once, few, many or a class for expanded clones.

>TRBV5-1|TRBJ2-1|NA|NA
TGCGCCAGCAGCGTAGAAAACCCTTCAGGGGGGTCGGGCAATGAGCAGTTCTTC
CASSVENPSGGSGNEQFF
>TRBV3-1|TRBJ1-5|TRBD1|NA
TGTGCCAGCAGCCGGACAGGGTTTGGCAATCAGCCCCAGCATTTT
CASSRTGFGNQPQHF
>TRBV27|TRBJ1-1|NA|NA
TGTGCCAGCATTCCAACCGGGAGAAACACTGAAGCTTTCTTT
CASIPTGRNTEAFF
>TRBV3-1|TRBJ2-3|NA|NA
TGTGCCAGCAGCCAAGAAGGCACGGTTTACACAGATACGCAGTATTTT
CASSQEGTVYTDTQYF
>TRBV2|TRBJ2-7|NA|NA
TGTGCCAGCAGCACACAGGGGAGGAAGAACGAGCAGTACTTC
CASSTQGRKNEQYF
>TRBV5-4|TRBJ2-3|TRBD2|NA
TGTGCCAGCAGCTCTACCGGGACTAGACTAGATACGCAGTATTTT
CASSSTGTRLDTQYF
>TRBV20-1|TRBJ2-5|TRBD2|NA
TGCAGTGCTAGTGAACCAACTAGCGGGACGGAGACCCAGTACTTC
CSASEPTSGTETQYF
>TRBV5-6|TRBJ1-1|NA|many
TGTGCCAGCACCCGTAGGGGAGGTATGAACACTGAAGCTTTCTTT
CASTRRGGMNTEAFF
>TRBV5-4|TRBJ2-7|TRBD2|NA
TGTGCCAGCAGCCACTGGACTAGCGACTCCTACGAGCAGTACTTC
CASSHWTSDSYEQYF
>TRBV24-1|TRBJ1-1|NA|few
TGTGCCACCAGCGTAGGTACAAACACTGAAGCTTTCTTT
CATSVGTNTEAFF
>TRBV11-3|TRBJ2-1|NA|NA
TGTGCCAGCAGCTTAGGAGCCAACCCTGATGTATTCTTC
CASSLGANPDVFF
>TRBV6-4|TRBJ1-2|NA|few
TGTGCCAGCAGTGACCCCCGACGGCAGGGGGGCTACACCTTC
CASSDPRRQGGYTF
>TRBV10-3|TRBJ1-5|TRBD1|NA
TGTGCCATCAGTAAGACAGGGTCCAATCAGCCCCAGCATTTT
CAISKTGSNQPQHF
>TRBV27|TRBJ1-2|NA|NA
TGTGCCAGCAGTTCTAGCCGAATCACAGGGTACTATGGCTACACCTTC
CASSSSRITGYYGYTF
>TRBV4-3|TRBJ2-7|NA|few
TGCGCCAGCAGCCAATTCAGCAACTCCTACGAGCAGTACTTC
CASSQFSNSYEQYF
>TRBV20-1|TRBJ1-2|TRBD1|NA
TGCAGTGCCAAGACAGGGAACTATGGCTACACCTTC
CSAKTGNYGYTF
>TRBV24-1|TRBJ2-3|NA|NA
TGTGCCACGGGCCAGCGGAACACAGATACGCAGTATTTT
CATGQRNTDTQYF
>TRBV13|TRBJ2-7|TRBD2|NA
TGTGCCAGCAGCCCCGGACTAGCGGGGGGCCGGACCTACGAGCAGTACTTC
CASSPGLAGGRTYEQYF
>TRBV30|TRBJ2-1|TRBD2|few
TGTGCCTGGAGGCTAGCGGGGGGGGGTCGTGAGCAGTTCTTC
CAWRLAGGGREQFF
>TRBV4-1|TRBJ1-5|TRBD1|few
TGCGCCAGCAGCCAAGATCAAAGGACAGGGGCCTTAGGCAATCAGCCCCAGCATTTT
CASSQDQRTGALGNQPQHF
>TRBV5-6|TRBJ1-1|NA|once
TGTGCCAGCAGCTATGAATTCATGAACACTGAAGCTTTCTTT
CASSYEFMNTEAFF
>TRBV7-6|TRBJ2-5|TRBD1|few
TGTGCCAGCAGCTGGGAGCTGGACAGGGAAGAGACCCAGTACTTC
CASSWELDREETQYF
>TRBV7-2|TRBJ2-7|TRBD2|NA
TGTGCCAGCAGCTTTCAGCGGGAATCCTACGAGCAGTACTTC
CASSFQRESYEQYF
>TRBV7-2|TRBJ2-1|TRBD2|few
TGTGCCAGCAGCTTAAGCGGGAGCCAGCCATTGTTCTTC
CASSLSGSQPLFF
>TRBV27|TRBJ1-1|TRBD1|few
TGTGCCAGCAGTCCCAGGGACAGGGGGCTTTCGAACACTGAAGCTTTCTTT
CASSPRDRGLSNTEAFF
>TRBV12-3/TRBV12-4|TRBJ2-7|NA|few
TGTGCCAGCAGTTTTGGTCACCCCGAGGGAGGGCAGTACTTC
CASSFGHPEGGQYF
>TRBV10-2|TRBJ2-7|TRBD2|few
TGCGCCAGCACCCCGGGACTAGCGGGAGGGCCGGCCTACGAGCAGTACTTC
CASTPGLAGGPAYEQYF
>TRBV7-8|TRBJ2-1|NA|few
TGTGCCAGCAGCTCCCCGACGGAGGGGATGGGCTACAATGAGCAGTTCTTC
CASSSPTEGMGYNEQFF
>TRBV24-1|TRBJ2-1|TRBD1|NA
TGTGCCACCAGTGACCCGGGGACAGGGCAGTTCTTC
CATSDPGTGQFF
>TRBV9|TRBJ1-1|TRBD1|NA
TGTGCCAGCAGCCGGGACAGTCTAATGAACACTGAAGCTTTCTTT
CASSRDSLMNTEAFF
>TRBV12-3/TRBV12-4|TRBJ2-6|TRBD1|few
TGTGCCAGCAGTGGGGACAGCTCTGGGGCCAACGTCCTGACTTTC
CASSGDSSGANVLTF
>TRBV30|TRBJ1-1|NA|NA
TGTGCCTGGGGGGCCAATCTGGGGGACACTGAAGCTTTCTTT
CAWGANLGDTEAFF
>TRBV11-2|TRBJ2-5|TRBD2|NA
TGTGCCAGCAGCTTAGATTGGGGGGGGCAAGAGACCCAGTACTTC
CASSLDWGGQETQYF
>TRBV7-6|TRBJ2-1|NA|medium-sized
TGTGCCAGCAGCTTACTCGGGCCATACAATGAGCAGTTCTTC
CASSLLGPYNEQFF
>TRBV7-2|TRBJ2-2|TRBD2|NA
TGTGCCAGCAGTTCCCCTAGCGGGCACACCGGGGAGCTGTTTTTT
CASSSPSGHTGELFF
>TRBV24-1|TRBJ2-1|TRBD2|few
TGTGCCACCAGTGATCTAGGACTAGCGGGATTTGAGCAGTTCTTC
CATSDLGLAGFEQFF
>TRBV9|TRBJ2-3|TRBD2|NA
TGTGCCAGCAGCGTAGACCTGAGCGGGGGGGGCACAGATACGCAGTATTTT
CASSVDLSGGGTDTQYF